These T cell receptor beta chains were read from a single sample in a study of blood T cell repertoires in COVID-19. Some clones are missing from TCRdb's copy, which holds only in-frame ones; the method was immunoSEQ multiplex PCR. The data show roughly 140,000 clones, about 87% seen once. The sample consisted of peripheral blood. The source of these receptors is a woman between 35 and 50 years old with acute or convalescent COVID-19. Both conserved end residues are part of each CDR3. The D gene is left open where the match is weak. Clone size is stated in some rows and not others, as once, few, many or a class when expanded.

size	V	D	J	CDR3	DNA
-	TRBV6-5	-	TRBJ1-5	CASSLRVGDQPQHF	TGTGCCAGCAGTCTCAGGGTTGGAGATCAGCCCCAGCATTTT
-	TRBV11-2	TRBD1	TRBJ1-1	CASSLEGRGVNTEAFF	TGTGCCAGCAGCTTAGAGGGCAGGGGGGTGAACACTGAAGCTTTCTTT
-	TRBV27	TRBD2	TRBJ2-1	CASRLAGGPTYNEQFF	TGTGCCAGCAGGCTAGCGGGAGGGCCGACTTACAATGAGCAGTTCTTC
-	TRBV11-2	TRBD2	TRBJ2-1	CASSPGTSGDGGEQFF	TGTGCCAGCAGCCCGGGGACTAGCGGAGATGGGGGTGAGCAGTTCTTC
once	TRBV7-9	-	TRBJ1-2	CASSFDRNYGYTF	TGTGCCAGCAGCTTTGACAGGAACTATGGCTACACCTTC
-	TRBV5-4	TRBD1	TRBJ1-6	CASSLEGATPYSPLHF	TGTGCCAGCAGCTTAGAGGGGGCGACCCCCTATTCACCCCTCCACTTT
-	TRBV5-4	-	TRBJ1-2	CASSFDRNYGYTF	TGTGCCAGCAGCTTCGACAGGAACTATGGCTACACCTTC
-	TRBV24-1	TRBD2	TRBJ2-3	CATSVAGGRTDTQYF	TGTGCCACCAGTGTAGCGGGGGGACGCACAGATACGCAGTATTTT
-	TRBV25-1	-	TRBJ2-4	CASSDTGAKNIQYF	TGTGCCAGCAGTGATACAGGGGCCAAAAACATTCAGTACTTC
-	TRBV27	-	TRBJ1-2	CASRTGTRGYTF	TGTGCCAGCCGGACCGGGACTCGGGGCTACACCTTC
-	TRBV28	TRBD1	TRBJ2-7	CASRPQGAGSYEQYF	TGTGCCAGCAGACCACAGGGGGCCGGCTCCTACGAGCAGTACTTC
-	TRBV7-6	-	TRBJ1-4	CASSRGRGNEKLFF	TGTGCCAGCAGCCGGGGGAGGGGGAATGAAAAACTGTTTTTT
few	TRBV27	-	TRBJ1-1	CASSFRRNTEAFF	TGTGCCAGCAGTTTCCGGAGGAACACTGAAGCTTTCTTT
-	TRBV12-3/TRBV12-4	-	TRBJ2-7	CASSLIVDSSF	TGTGCCAGCAGTTTAATAGTTGACTCCTCCTTC
once	TRBV30	-	TRBJ1-6	CAWQPRGSNSPLHF	TGTGCCTGGCAACCGAGGGGGAGTAATTCACCCCTCCACTTT
-	TRBV7-2	TRBD2	TRBJ2-1	CASSLDASGSSEQFF	TGTGCCAGCAGCTTAGATGCTAGCGGGAGTAGTGAGCAGTTCTTC